This is a list of T cell receptor beta chains from one sample in a study of read filtering for tumor transcriptome and immune sequencing. TCRdb re-derived calls from the reads in MiXCR, one entry per CDR3 protein. The table has 12,000 to 15,000 distinct CDR3 sequences, over 20% seen once. The sequenced sample was a population of CD138-negative cells sorted from bone marrow. These receptors all come from a donor over 35 with multiple myeloma. The CDR3 runs from the conserved cysteine through the conserved F or W. A D gene is named only where the DNA matches it firmly. A clone size is listed for some rows: how often the clone was seen (once, few, many), or a class if it is expanded.

J	V	size	D	CDR3	DNA
TRBJ2-2	TRBV6-1	many	.	CASSVYTGELFF	TGTGCCAGCAGTGTTTACACCGGGGAGCTGTTTTTT
TRBJ2-1	TRBV4-1	many	TRBD2	CASSQGLVFPDNEQFF	TGCGCCAGCAGCCAGGGACTAGTGTTCCCGGACAATGAGCAGTTCTTC
TRBJ2-1	TRBV5-8	medium-sized	.	CASSLGRTRAYNEQFF	TGTGCCAGCAGCTTGGGGCGGACGCGAGCCTACAATGAGCAGTTCTTC
TRBJ2-1	TRBV6-5	many	TRBD2	CASSYRASGRPYNEQFF	TGTGCCAGCAGTTACCGGGCTAGCGGGAGACCCTACAATGAGCAGTTCTTC
TRBJ2-2	TRBV6-5	many	TRBD1	CASSSETGAGGELFF	TGTGCCAGCAGTTCGGAAACAGGGGCGGGCGGGGAGCTGTTTTTT
TRBJ1-2	TRBV20-1	few	TRBD1	CSARKPGQNYGYTF	TGCAGTGCTAGAAAACCGGGACAGAACTATGGCTACACCTTC
TRBJ2-7	TRBV12-3/TRBV12-4	many	TRBD1	CASSSSQGAREQYF	TGTGCCAGCAGTTCCTCACAGGGGGCGCGAGAGCAGTACTTC
TRBJ2-6	TRBV5-5	many	.	CASSHRESPGANVLTF	TGTGCCAGCAGCCACCGTGAATCCCCCGGGGCCAACGTCCTGACTTTC
TRBJ2-1	TRBV27	many	TRBD2	CASSFRGLVSYNEQFF	TGTGCCAGCAGTTTCAGAGGACTAGTCTCCTACAATGAGCAGTTCTTC
TRBJ2-1	TRBV6-1	few	TRBD2	CASGVGLATGNEQFF	TGTGCCAGCGGTGTAGGACTAGCGACGGGCAATGAGCAGTTCTTC
TRBJ2-3	TRBV3-1	.	TRBD1	CASSQDRTGGTDTQYF	TGTGCCAGCAGCCAAGATCGGACAGGGGGCACAGATACGCAGTATTTT
TRBJ2-7	TRBV7-2	.	.	CASSTYSGNYGQYF	TGTGCCAGCAGCACCTATAGCGGAAACTACGGGCAGTACTTC
TRBJ2-7	TRBV5-1	.	.	CASSPGTAVYEQYF	TGCGCCAGCAGCCCCGGGACGGCTGTCTACGAGCAGTACTTC
TRBJ2-1	TRBV12-3/TRBV12-4	many	.	CASSSMGVHEQFF	TGTGCCAGCAGTTCCATGGGAGTCCATGAGCAGTTCTTC
TRBJ2-7	TRBV10-3	few	.	CAISQDGDFYEQYF	TGTGCCATCAGCCAGGACGGGGACTTTTACGAGCAGTACTTC
TRBJ1-1	TRBV5-6	.	.	CASSLGPYRDTEAFF	TGTGCCAGCAGCTTGGGACCCTATAGGGACACTGAAGCTTTCTTT
TRBJ2-6	TRBV7-9	.	TRBD2	CASRPTSVSSGANVLTF	TGTGCCAGCAGGCCGACTAGCGTAAGCTCTGGGGCCAACGTCCTGACTTTC
TRBJ1-4	TRBV6-4	.	.	CASSQELVREKLFF	TGTGCCAGCAGTCAGGAGCTGGTACGGGAAAAACTGTTTTTT
TRBJ2-7	TRBV7-2	few	TRBD1	CASSSAPGGTGDEQYF	TGTGCCAGCAGCTCAGCCCCAGGCGGGACAGGGGACGAGCAGTACTTC
TRBJ2-1	TRBV7-2	many	TRBD2	CASSLAGGSGWDEQFF	TGTGCCAGCAGCTTAGCAGGCGGGAGCGGATGGGATGAGCAGTTCTTC
TRBJ2-3	TRBV4-1	many	TRBD2	CASSHGGGGSSDTQYF	TGCGCCAGCAGCCATGGGGGCGGGGGGTCCTCAGATACGCAGTATTTT
TRBJ2-7	TRBV20-1	.	.	CSARPWGGVGYEQYF	TGCAGTGCTAGACCCTGGGGCGGGGTGGGATACGAGCAGTACTTC
TRBJ1-5	TRBV19	.	TRBD1	CASKAAGDSHQPQHF	TGTGCCAGTAAGGCAGCCGGGGACAGCCATCAGCCCCAGCATTTT
TRBJ1-4	TRBV20-1	.	.	CSARDHARREKLFF	TGCAGTGCTAGAGATCATGCTCGTCGGGAAAAACTGTTTTTT
TRBJ2-1	TRBV7-9	many	TRBD2	CASSLATLATVLLADVSYNEQFF	TGTGCCAGCAGCTTAGCGACCTTAGCTACTGTCTTGCTAGCGGACGTCTCCTACAATGAGCAGTTCTTC
TRBJ2-1	TRBV7-2	.	.	CASSLGDLGFF	TGTGCCAGCAGCTTAGGAGACTTGGGGTTCTTC
TRBJ2-7	TRBV11-3	many	.	CASSLGVVQYF	TGTGCCAGCAGCTTAGGGGTGGTGCAGTACTTC
TRBJ2-6	TRBV12-3/TRBV12-4	many	.	CASSSPGANVLTF	TGTGCCAGCAGTTCCCCCGGGGCCAACGTCCTGACTTTC
TRBJ2-3	TRBV6-6	few	TRBD2	CASAGEVPTDTQYF	TGTGCCAGCGCGGGAGAGGTTCCCACAGATACGCAGTATTTT
TRBJ2-3	TRBV7-2	.	.	CASSSQPGPTQYF	TGTGCCAGCAGCTCTCAACCGGGGCCGACGCAGTATTTT
TRBJ2-3	TRBV7-2	.	TRBD2	CASSLVPLGLAFYHTDTQYF	TGTGCCAGCAGCCTGGTTCCCCTGGGACTAGCATTCTACCACACAGATACGCAGTATTTT
TRBJ1-1	TRBV20-1	many	.	CSARSTENTEAFF	TGCAGTGCTAGATCGACAGAGAACACTGAAGCTTTCTTT